The 8 T cell receptor beta chains presented below share a single source sample, sequenced in a study of cytomegalovirus exposure and HLA in healthy donors. PCR primers comprised 60 Vbeta and 13 Jbeta primers. Sequencing used immunoSEQ multiplex PCR; TCRdb keeps in-frame clones, though not all of them. Here the sample spans some 120,000 clones, approximately 80% being singletons. Sequenced material: PBMCs. The receptors originated from a man aged 35-49 years in good health and CMV-seropositive.

The rearrangement uses TRBV19 and TRBJ1-2; 9 bases agree with TRBD1. J gave up 9 bases and V 8 bases, and 13 bases lay outside the gene matches. The CDR3 is 14 amino acids. The germline gives CDR1 LNHDA, CDR2 SQIVND (reference sequence). CDR3 sequence: CASDPGQGPFRYTF. The CDR3, as DNA: TGTGCCAGTGACCCGGGACAGGGCCCATTTCGCTACACCTTC.

The chain is built from TRBV7-9 and TRBJ2-3, with TRBD2 identical over 13 bases. The CDR3 loop spans 16 amino acids. CDR1 is SEHNR, CDR2 FQNEAQ, per germline (reference sequence). With 6 bases clipped from V and 2 bases from J, the junction kept 5 bases outside the gene matches. In nucleotides, the CDR3 is TGTGCCAGCAGGATTGGACTAGCGGGGGTCACAGATACGCAGTATTTT. Translation: CASRIGLAGVTDTQYF.

The chain uses TRBV5-1 and TRBJ2-3; 7 bases line up with TRBD1. V shed 2 bases and J 4 bases; nucleotides not matched to a gene: 4. This CDR3 has 14 amino acids. Looked up from germline, CDR1 is SGHRS and CDR2 is YFSETQ. In DNA, the CDR3 is TGCGCCAGCAGCTTACTCGACAGGGCAGATACGCAGTATTTT. Translation gives CASSLLDRADTQYF.

This clone was detected a few times. V is TRBV30 and J is TRBJ2-6, with 7 positions matching TRBD1. J was trimmed by 14 bases and V by 2 bases; bases with no gene match: 9. Germline V CDR1 and CDR2: GTSNPN, SVGIG (reference sequence). The CDR3 length is 13 residues. The CDR3 DNA is TGTGCCTGGAGTATGGGACAGCTTAACTTCCTGACTTTC. Translated, it gives CAWSMGQLNFLTF.

The rearrangement links TRBV4-3 to TRBJ2-1; 7 nucleotides match TRBD1. CDR3 length: 15 amino acids. From germline, CDR1 is LGHNA and CDR2 YSLEER. V lost 1 base and J lost 5; bases outside the gene matches: 5. CDR3 bases: TGCGCCAGCAGCCAAGGATGGGACAGAAACAATGAGCAGTTCTTC. It is translated as CASSQGWDRNNEQFF.

Comment on this clone: It is likely a read error, because the conserved phenylalanine at the end of the CDR3 is missing. Because the CDR3's place on the DNA is in doubt, the DNA is left out and the CDR3 is given as listed by TCRdb. The rearrangement links TRBV2 to TRBJ1-4; the D call TRBD1 from the table was never checked on the DNA. Counting both end residues, the CDR3 totals 15 amino acids. Germline loops: CDR1 SNHLY, CDR2 FYNNEI. The CDR3 reads CASSELESFDSPLLV.

The V call is TRBV2, the J call TRBJ2-6; D unresolved. Germline CDR1 reads SNHLY; CDR2 reads FYNNEI. There are 13 residues in the CDR3. Trimming pared 9 bases from V and 0 bases from J, leaving 6 bases between. For the CDR3, the DNA is TGTGCCAGTTCAGTCTCTGGGGCCAACGTCCTGACTTTC. It is translated as CASSVSGANVLTF.

The chain uses TRBV6-6 and TRBJ1-5; D possibly corresponds to TRBD1 (5 bases). Germline V gives CDR1 MNHNY, CDR2 SVGAGI (reference sequence). V was pared by 5 bases and J by 0 bases, with 8 bases between. This CDR3 is built from 14 residues. DNA for the CDR3: TGTGCCAGCAGTGACAGCCATAGCAATCAGCCCCAGCATTTT. This translates into CASSDSHSNQPQHF.